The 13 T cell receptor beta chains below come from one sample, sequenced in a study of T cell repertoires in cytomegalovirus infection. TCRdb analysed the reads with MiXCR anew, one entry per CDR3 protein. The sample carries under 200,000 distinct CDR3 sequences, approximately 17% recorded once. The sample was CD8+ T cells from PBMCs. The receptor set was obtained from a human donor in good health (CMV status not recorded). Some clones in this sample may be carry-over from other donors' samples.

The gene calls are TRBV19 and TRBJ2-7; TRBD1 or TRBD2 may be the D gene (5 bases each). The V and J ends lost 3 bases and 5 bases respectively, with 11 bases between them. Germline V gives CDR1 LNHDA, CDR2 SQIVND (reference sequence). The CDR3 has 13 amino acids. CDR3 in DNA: TGTGCCAGTAGTATGGTCAGGGACCACGAGCAGTACTTC. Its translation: CASSMVRDHEQYF.

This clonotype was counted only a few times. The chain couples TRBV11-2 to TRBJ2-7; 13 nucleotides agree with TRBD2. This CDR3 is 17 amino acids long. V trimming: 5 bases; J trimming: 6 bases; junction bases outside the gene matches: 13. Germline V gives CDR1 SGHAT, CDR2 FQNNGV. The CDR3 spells CASSRGTSGVPTREQYF. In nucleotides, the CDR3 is TGTGCCAGCAGCCGAGGGACTAGCGGGGTCCCTACCCGCGAGCAGTACTTC.

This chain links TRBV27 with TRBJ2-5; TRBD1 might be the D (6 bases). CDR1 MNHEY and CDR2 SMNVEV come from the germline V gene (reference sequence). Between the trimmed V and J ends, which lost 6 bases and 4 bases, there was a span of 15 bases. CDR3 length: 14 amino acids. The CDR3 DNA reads TGTGCCAGCAGCCAACAGGGATGGGGAGAGACCCAGTACTTC. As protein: CASSQQGWGETQYF.

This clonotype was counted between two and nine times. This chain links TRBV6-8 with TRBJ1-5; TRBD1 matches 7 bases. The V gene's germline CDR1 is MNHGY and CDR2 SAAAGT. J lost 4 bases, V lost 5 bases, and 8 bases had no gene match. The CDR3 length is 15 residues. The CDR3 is CASSLGGGANQPQHF. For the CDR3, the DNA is TGTGCCAGCAGTCTAGGAGGGGGCGCGAATCAGCCCCAGCATTTT.

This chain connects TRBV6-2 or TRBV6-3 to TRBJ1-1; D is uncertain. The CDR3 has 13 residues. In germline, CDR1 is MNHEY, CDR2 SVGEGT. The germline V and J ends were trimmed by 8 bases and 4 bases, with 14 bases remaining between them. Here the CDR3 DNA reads TGTGCCAGCTGCCCGGTGGGTGGCACTGAAGCTTTCTTT. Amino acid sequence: CASCPVGGTEAFF.

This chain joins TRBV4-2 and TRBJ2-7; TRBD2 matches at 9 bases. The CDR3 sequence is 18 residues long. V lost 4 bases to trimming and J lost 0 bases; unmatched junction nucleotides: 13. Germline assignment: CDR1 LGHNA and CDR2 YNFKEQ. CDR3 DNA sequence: TGTGCCAGCAGCCCTCAAGATGCACTAGCGGGTATCTCCTACGAGCAGTACTTC. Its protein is CASSPQDALAGISYEQYF.

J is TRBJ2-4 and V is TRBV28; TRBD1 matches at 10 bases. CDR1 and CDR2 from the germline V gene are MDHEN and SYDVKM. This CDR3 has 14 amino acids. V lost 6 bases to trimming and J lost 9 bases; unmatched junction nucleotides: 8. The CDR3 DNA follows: TGTGCCAGCAGCCCCGGGACAGGGGTGTCCATTCAGTACTTC. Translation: CASSPGTGVSIQYF.

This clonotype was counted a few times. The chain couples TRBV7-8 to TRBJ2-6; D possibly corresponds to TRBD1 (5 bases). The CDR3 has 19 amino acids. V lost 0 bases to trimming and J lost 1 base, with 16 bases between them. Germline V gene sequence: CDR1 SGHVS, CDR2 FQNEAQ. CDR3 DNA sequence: TGTGCCAGCAGCTTAGCGGTTAACAGGCAGATTTCTGGGGCCAACGTCCTGACTTTC. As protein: CASSLAVNRQISGANVLTF.

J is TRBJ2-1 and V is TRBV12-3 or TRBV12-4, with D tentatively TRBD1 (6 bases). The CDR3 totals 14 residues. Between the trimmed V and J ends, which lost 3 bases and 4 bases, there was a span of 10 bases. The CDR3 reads CASSFWDMYNEQFF. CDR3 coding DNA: TGTGCCAGCAGTTTTTGGGACATGTACAATGAGCAGTTCTTC.

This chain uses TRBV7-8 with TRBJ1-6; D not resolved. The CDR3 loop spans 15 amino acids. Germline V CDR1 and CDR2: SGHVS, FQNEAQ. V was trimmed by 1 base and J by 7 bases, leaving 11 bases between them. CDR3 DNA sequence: TGTGCCAGCAGCTTAGACCCACGGGAGAATTCACCCCTCCACTTT. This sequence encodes CASSLDPRENSPLHF.

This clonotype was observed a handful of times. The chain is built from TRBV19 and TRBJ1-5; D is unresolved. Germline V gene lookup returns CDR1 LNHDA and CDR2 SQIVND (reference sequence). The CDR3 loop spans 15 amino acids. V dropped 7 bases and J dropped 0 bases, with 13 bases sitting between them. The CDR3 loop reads CASNLARASNQPQHF. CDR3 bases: TGTGCCAGTAATTTGGCTCGAGCTAGCAATCAGCCCCAGCATTTT.

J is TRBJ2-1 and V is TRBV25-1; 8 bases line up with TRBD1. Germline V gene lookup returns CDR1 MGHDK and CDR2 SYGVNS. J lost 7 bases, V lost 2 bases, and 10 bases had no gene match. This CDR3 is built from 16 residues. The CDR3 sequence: CASSERDRKTTNEQFF. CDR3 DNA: TGTGCCAGCAGTGAACGGGACAGGAAGACCACAAATGAGCAGTTCTTC.

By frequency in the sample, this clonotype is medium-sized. In DNA form, the CDR3 reads TGTGCCAGCAGCCCGCAGGGAGACACTGAAGCTTTCTTT. Residues: CASSPQGDTEAFF. The rearrangement links TRBV7-9 to TRBJ1-1, with D tentatively TRBD1 (5 bases). CDR1 and CDR2 from the germline V gene are SEHNR and FQNEAQ (reference sequence). The CDR3 has 13 residues. V shed 5 bases and J shed 3 bases, with 10 bases lying between them. Full variable domain (remainder filled in from reference TRBV7-9 and TRBJ1-1): DTGVSQNPRHKITKRGQNVTFRCDPISEHNRLYWYRQTLGQGPEFLTYFQNEAQLEKSRLLSDRFSAERPKGSFSTLEIQRTEQGDSAMYLCASSPQGDTEAFFGQGTRLTVV.